Listed here is a single T cell receptor beta chain. Its antigen is unknown. Read coverage stops 3 residues before the CDR3 terminus; the germline J gene supplies the remainder. Sequencing used immunoSEQ multiplex PCR; TCRdb keeps in-frame clones, though not all of them. The data show about 37,000 clones, none appearing only once, with 2.5% to 3.5% held by the ten largest. The CDR3 is made up of 18 amino acids. Germline-derived CDR1 and CDR2 are LNHDA and SQIVND (reference sequence). This specimen comes from a study of T cell clonality in common variable immunodeficiency. Overall study results and limits: The cause of increased CVID clonality remains unclear without subpopulation sequencing. TCRbeta clonality was increased in CVID versus healthy controls. Fewer deletions and N-nucleotide insertions were reportedly seen in common variable immunodeficiency TCR beta sequences. Compared with controls, CVID subjects had fewer shared TCRbeta clones.

The origin of this receptor is a person aged 18 to 70 in good health. The rearrangement joins TRBV19 to TRBJ1-1; D may be TRBD1 (5 bases). Sequencing used peripheral blood mononuclear cells. CDR3 loop: CASRANLGGRGTLETAFF. CDR3 bases read: TGTGCCAGTAGGGCTAACCTGGGGGGAAGGGGTACTTTGGAGACA.